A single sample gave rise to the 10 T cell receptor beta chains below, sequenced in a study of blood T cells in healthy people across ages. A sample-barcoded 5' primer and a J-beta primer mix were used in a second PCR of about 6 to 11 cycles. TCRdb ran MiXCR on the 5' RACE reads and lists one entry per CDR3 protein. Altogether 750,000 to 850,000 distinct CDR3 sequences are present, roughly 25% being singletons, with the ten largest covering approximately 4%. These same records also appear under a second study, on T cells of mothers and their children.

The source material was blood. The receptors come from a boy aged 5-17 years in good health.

The CDR3, as DNA: TGTGCCAGCGATTGGGACGCGAACAATGAGCAGTTCTTC. Translation: CASDWDANNEQFF. The chain links TRBV2 to TRBJ2-1, with D possibly called TRBD1 or TRBD2 (5 bases each). The V end was cut by 8 bases, the J end by 5 bases, with 13 bases between. Germline-derived CDR1 and CDR2 are SNHLY and FYNNEI. This CDR3 is 13 amino acids long. Combining the CDR3 with reference TRBV2 and TRBJ2-1 gives the whole variable domain EPEVTQTPSHQVTQMGQEVILRCVPISNHLYFYWYRQILGQKVEFLVSFYNNEISEKSEIFDDQFSVERPDGSNFTLKIRSTKLEDSAMYFCASDWDANNEQFFGPGTRLTVL.

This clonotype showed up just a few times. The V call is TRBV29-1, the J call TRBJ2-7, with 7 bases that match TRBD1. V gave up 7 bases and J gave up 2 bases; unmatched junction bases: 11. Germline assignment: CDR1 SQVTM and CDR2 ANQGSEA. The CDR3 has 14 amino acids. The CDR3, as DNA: TGCAGCGCCGGGCGTGAGACAGGGACCTACGAGCAGTACTTC. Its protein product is CSAGRETGTYEQYF.

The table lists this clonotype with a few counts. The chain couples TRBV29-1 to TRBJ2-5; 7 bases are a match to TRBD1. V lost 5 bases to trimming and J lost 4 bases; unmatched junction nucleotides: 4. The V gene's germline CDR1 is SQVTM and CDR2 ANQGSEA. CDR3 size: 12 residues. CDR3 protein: CSVLEGAETQYF. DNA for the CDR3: TGCAGCGTTCTAGAGGGGGCAGAGACCCAGTACTTC.

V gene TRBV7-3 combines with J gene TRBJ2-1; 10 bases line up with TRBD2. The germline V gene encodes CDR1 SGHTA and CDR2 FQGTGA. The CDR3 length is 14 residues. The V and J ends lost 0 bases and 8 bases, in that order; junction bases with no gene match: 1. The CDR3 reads CASSLTLAGDEQFF. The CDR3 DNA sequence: TGTGCCAGCAGCTTAACCCTAGCGGGGGATGAGCAGTTCTTC.

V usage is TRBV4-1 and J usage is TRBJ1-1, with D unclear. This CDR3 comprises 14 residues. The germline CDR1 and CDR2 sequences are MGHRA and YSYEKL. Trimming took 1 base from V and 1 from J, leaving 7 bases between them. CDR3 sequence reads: CASSQVLRNTEAFF. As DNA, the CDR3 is TGCGCCAGCAGCCAAGTTTTGAGGAACACTGAAGCTTTCTTT.

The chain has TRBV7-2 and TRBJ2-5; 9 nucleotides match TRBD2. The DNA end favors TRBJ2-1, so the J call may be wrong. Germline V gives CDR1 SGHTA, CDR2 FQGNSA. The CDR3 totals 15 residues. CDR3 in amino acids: CASSFRTSVDNEQFF. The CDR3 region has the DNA TGTGCCAGCAGCTTCCGGACTAGCGTAGACAATGAGCAGTTCTTC.

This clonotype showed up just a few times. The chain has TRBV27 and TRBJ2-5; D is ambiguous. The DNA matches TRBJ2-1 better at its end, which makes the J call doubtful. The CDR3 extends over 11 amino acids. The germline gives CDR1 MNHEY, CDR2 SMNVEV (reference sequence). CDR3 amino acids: CASSHGNEQFF. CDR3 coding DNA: TGTGCCAGCAGTCATGGAAACGAGCAGTTCTTC.

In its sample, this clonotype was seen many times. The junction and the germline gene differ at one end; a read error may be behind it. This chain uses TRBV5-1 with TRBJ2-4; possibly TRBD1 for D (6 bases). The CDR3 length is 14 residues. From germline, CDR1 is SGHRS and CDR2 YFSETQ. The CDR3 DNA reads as TGTGCCAGTAGCCCTGGGGGCGCGAAAAACATTCAGTACTTC. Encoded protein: CASSPGGAKNIQYF. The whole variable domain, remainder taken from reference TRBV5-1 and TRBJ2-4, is KAGVTQTPRYLIKTRGQQVTLSCSPISGHRSVSWYQQTPGQGLQFLFEYFSETQRNKGNFPGRFSGRQFSNSRSEMNVSTLELGDSALYLCASSPGGAKNIQYFGAGTRLSVL.

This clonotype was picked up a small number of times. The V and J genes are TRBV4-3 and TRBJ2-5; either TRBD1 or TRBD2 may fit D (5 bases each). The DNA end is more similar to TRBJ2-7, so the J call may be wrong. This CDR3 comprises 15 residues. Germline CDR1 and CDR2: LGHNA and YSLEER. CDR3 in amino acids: CASSQDRFGGYEQYF. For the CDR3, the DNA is TGCGCCAGCAGCCAAGATCGTTTTGGGGGCTACGAGCAGTACTTC.

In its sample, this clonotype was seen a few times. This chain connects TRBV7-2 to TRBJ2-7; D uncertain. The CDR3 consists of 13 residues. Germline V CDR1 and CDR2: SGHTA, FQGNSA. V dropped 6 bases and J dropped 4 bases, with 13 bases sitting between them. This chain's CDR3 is CASSSVGQYEQYF. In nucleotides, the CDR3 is TGTGCCAGCAGTTCAGTCGGGCAGTACGAGCAGTACTTC.